By share of the sample, the clone carrying this T cell receptor (beta chain) is medium-sized. Addition of a universal primer site occurred through template switching, and cDNA carried unique molecular identifiers. MiXCR was run by TCRdb on the 5' RACE reads, yielding one entry per CDR3 protein. The data hold around 230,000 distinct CDR3 sequences, with 6.5% observed a single time. Unmatched junction bases numbered 7, after V lost 0 bases and J lost 7 bases. The germline CDR1 and CDR2 sequences are SQVTM and ANQGSEA. This CDR3 region has 16 residues. The sample comes from a study of identical twins. These sequences were also reported in another study, on T cells expressing NK-cell markers. That study adds: Sorted CD3+CD56-NKG2C+, CD3+CD56+NKG2C+ and CD3+CD56+NKG2C- T cells supplied the TCR beta repertoires. In several donors, dominant clonotypes made up 28.3-60.1% of CD3+CD56-NKG2C+ cells.

The V and J genes are TRBV29-1 and TRBJ2-1, with 12 bases fitting TRBD2. Sequenced input: CD8+ T cells sorted from blood. The clonotype comes from a woman aged 18-29 years in good health. CDR3 loop: CSVEDSLAGGLNEQFF. Written as DNA, the CDR3 is TGCAGCGTTGAAGACTCACTAGCGGGGGGTTTGAATGAGCAGTTCTTC.